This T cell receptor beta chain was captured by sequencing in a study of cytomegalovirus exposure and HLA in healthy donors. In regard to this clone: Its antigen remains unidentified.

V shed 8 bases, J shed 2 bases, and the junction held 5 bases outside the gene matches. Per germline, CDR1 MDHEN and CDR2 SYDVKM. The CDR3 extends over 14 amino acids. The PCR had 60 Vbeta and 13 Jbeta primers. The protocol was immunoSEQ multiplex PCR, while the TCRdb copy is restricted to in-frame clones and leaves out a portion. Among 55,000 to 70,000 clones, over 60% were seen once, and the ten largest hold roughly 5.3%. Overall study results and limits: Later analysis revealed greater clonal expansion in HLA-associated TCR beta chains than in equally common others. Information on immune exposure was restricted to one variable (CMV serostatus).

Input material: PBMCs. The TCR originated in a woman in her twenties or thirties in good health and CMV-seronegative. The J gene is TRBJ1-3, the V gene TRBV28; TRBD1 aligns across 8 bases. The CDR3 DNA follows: TGTGCCAGCTTCTTCAGGGGGCCTGGAAACACCATATATTTT. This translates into CASFFRGPGNTIYF.